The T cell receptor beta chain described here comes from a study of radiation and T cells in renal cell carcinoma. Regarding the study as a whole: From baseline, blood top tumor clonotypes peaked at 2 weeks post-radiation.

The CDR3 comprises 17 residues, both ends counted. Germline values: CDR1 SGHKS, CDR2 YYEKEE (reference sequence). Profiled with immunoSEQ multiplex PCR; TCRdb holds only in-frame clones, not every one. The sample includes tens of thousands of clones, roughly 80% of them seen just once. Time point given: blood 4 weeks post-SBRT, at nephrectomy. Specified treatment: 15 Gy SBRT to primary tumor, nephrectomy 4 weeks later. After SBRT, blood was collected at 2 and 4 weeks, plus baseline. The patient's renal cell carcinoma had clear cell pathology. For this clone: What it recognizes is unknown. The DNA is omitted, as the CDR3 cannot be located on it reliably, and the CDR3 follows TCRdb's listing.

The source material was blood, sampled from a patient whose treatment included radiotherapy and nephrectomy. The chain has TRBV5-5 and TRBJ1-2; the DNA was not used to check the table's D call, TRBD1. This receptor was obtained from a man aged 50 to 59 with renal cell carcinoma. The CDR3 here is CASSFGPGDQNLYGYTF.